This T cell receptor (beta chain) was recovered during a study of CD8+ T cells in alopecia areata. Background on the study: Treated patients took oral tofacitinib at 5 to 10 mg twice daily.

Treatment meaning: oral pan-JAK inhibitor, 5-10 mg twice daily. Germline CDR1 is MNHEY and CDR2 is SVGAGI. CDR3 size: 15 residues. V dropped 0 bases and J dropped 3; count of bases not matched to a gene: 2. TCR sequencing used cDNA made by reverse transcription of extracted RNA. Sequenced by immunoSEQ multiplex PCR; TCRdb stores in-frame clones only, minus some. The sample holds around 150,000 clones, less than 70% seen once. The TCR was taken from a human donor with alopecia areata. The chain combines TRBV6-5 with TRBJ1-5; TRBD1 matches 7 bases. The material was CD4+ T cells sorted from blood, obtained at week 24, from a patient treated with tofacitinib. The chain's CDR3 is CASSYSGTVNQPQHF. DNA for the CDR3: TGTGCCAGCAGTTACTCGGGGACAGTCAATCAGCCCCAGCATTTT.